A single sample gave rise to the 14 T cell receptor beta chains below, sequenced in a study of CDR3 diversity in severe acne. A single record per CDR3 protein comes from TCRdb applying MiXCR to the PCR reads. The table has over 85,000 distinct CDR3 sequences, roughly half seen once. The specimen was blood. The receptors here all came from a male donor with acne.

This clonotype has ten or more counts. The J gene is TRBJ2-7, the V gene TRBV10-3; D call uncertain. The CDR3 extends over 14 amino acids. Trimming cost V 2 bases and J 4 bases, with 12 bases left between them. Germline assignment: CDR1 ENHRY and CDR2 SYGVKD. CDR3 in amino acids: CAISEGRQLYEQYF. CDR3 sequence (DNA): TGTGCCATCAGTGAGGGGCGGCAGTTATACGAGCAGTACTTC.

V gene TRBV25-1 combines with J gene TRBJ1-1, with D uncertain. V shed 4 bases and J shed 4 bases, with 10 bases lying between them. Germline V gives CDR1 MGHDK, CDR2 SYGVNS. The CDR3 is 13 residues long. The CDR3 here is CASSGGGRTEAFF. CDR3 nucleotide sequence: TGTGCCAGCAGTGGGGGTGGACGCACTGAAGCTTTCTTT.

This clonotype was counted a single time. This sequence joins TRBV7-9 and TRBJ2-1; D may match TRBD1 or TRBD2 (5 bases each). The V gene lost 0 bases and the J gene lost 1 base, with 10 bases spanning the gap. Germline lookup yields CDR1 SEHNR and CDR2 FQNEAQ (reference sequence). The CDR3 loop spans 16 amino acids. CDR3: CASSLAGTASYNEQFF. The CDR3 bases are TGTGCCAGCAGCTTAGCGGGGACGGCATCCTACAATGAGCAGTTCTTC.

This clonotype was observed at least ten times. CDR3 region: CASSLDTGNTEAFF. DNA of the CDR3: TGTGCCAGCAGCTTAGACACAGGGAACACTGAAGCTTTCTTT. J is TRBJ1-1 and V is TRBV11-2; D is possibly TRBD1 (5 bases). Germline assignment: CDR1 SGHAT and CDR2 FQNNGV. CDR3 length: 14 amino acids. Trimming removed 0 bases at V and 1 base at J, with 6 bases between.

The chain links TRBV5-6 to TRBJ2-5; 10 bases fit TRBD2. V was clipped by 3 bases and J by 5 bases; unmatched bases: 10. Germline lookup yields CDR1 SGHDT and CDR2 YYEEEE. This CDR3 has 16 residues. This chain's CDR3 is CASSWTPSGSVETQYF. CDR3 DNA: TGTGCCAGCAGCTGGACCCCTAGCGGGAGTGTGGAGACCCAGTACTTC. The whole variable domain, filled in from reference TRBV5-6 and TRBJ2-5, reads DAGVTQSPTHLIKTRGQQVTLRCSPKSGHDTVSWYQQALGQGPQFIFQYYEEEERQRGNFPDRFSGHQFPNYSSELNVNALLLGDSALYLCASSWTPSGSVETQYFGPGTRLLVL.

A few counts support this clonotype. The V and J genes are TRBV6-4 and TRBJ2-2; 10 positions agree with TRBD2. Germline assignment: CDR1 MRHNA and CDR2 SNTAGT. CDR3 length: 18 residues. V shed 6 bases and J 6 bases; nucleotides not matched to a gene: 16. The CDR3 region is CASSASSVGLAGAGELFF. For the CDR3, the DNA is TGTGCCAGCAGCGCTTCGTCCGTCGGTCTAGCGGGAGCCGGGGAGCTGTTTTTT.

This clonotype came up many times. The chain links TRBV20-1 to TRBJ2-3, with TRBD2 identical over 11 bases. The CDR3 consists of 17 residues. V lost 2 bases to trimming and J lost 5 bases; unmatched junction nucleotides: 12. In germline, CDR1 is DFQATT, CDR2 SNEGSKA (reference sequence). CDR3 protein: CSARIQAGTSGLDTQYF. CDR3 nucleotides: TGCAGTGCTAGAATCCAGGCCGGGACTAGCGGACTAGATACGCAGTATTTT.

Of note for this clonotype: The CDR3 ends on some other residue instead of the conserved phenylalanine or tryptophan, so this is likely a read error. The J gene is TRBJ2-5, the V gene TRBV7-8; tentatively, D is TRBD1 (5 bases). The CDR3 covers 14 residues. The germline gives CDR1 SGHVS, CDR2 FQNEAQ. With 2 bases removed from V and 1 base from J, the gap between germline ends came to 8 bases. The CDR3, as DNA: TGTGCCAGCAGCTTATCGGACATCCAAGAGACCCAGTACCTC. Translated, it gives CASSLSDIQETQYL.

In its sample, this clonotype was seen many times. This chain connects TRBV7-9 to TRBJ2-7; TRBD1 matches at 8 bases. J gave up 3 bases and V 6 bases, and 4 bases lay outside the gene matches. The CDR3 is made up of 13 amino acids. The germline V gene encodes CDR1 SEHNR and CDR2 FQNEAQ (reference sequence). The CDR3 reads CASREGQGYEQYF. In DNA form, the CDR3 reads TGTGCCAGCAGGGAAGGACAGGGCTACGAGCAGTACTTC.

This chain joins TRBV2 and TRBJ2-7; D possibly matches TRBD1 or TRBD2 (6 bases each). The CDR3 runs 13 residues. V lost 11 bases, J lost 6 bases, and 20 bases lay in between. Germline V gene sequence: CDR1 SNHLY, CDR2 FYNNEI. CDR3 protein: CADKGAGEVEQYF. CDR3 nucleotide sequence: TGTGCCGACAAAGGGGCAGGGGAGGTCGAGCAGTACTTC.

This sequence joins TRBV20-1 and TRBJ2-7; 13 nucleotides align to TRBD2. The V segment lost 4 bases and the J segment 2 bases; nucleotides outside the gene matches: 11. The germline V gene encodes CDR1 DFQATT and CDR2 SNEGSKA (reference sequence). The CDR3 extends over 17 amino acids. The CDR3 DNA sequence: TGCAGTGCTATTCGAAGGACTAGCGGGAGCGTCCCCTACGAGCAGTACTTC. This encodes CSAIRRTSGSVPYEQYF.

This clonotype appeared many times. This chain links TRBV5-4 with TRBJ2-3; 14 positions agree with TRBD2. V lost 2 bases to trimming and J lost 3 bases; unmatched junction nucleotides: 5. The CDR3 runs to 17 residues. Germline values: CDR1 SGHNT, CDR2 YYREEE (reference sequence). In nucleotides, the CDR3 is TGTGCCAGCAGCTTTAGACTAGCGGGAGGGTTAACAGATACGCAGTATTTT. It codes for CASSFRLAGGLTDTQYF.

As concerns this clonotype: A much larger clone differs by one base, so this may be a read error. The chain recombines TRBV5-1 with TRBJ1-2; 9 positions match TRBD1. The germline gives CDR1 SGHRS, CDR2 YFSETQ. This CDR3 has 15 residues. This CDR3 reads CTSSRDRVMNYGYTF. The CDR3 DNA is TGCACCAGCAGCCGGGACAGGGTTATGAACTATGGCTACACCTTC.

Here the CDR3 DNA reads TGCGCCAGCAGTGGTTCCAGTGACAGGGGGCGTATCAACGAGCAGTACTTC. This translates into CASSGSSDRGRINEQYF. The rearrangement joins TRBV10-1 to TRBJ2-7; 10 bases map to TRBD1. Trimming cost V 4 bases and J 5 bases; bases outside gene matches: 14. The CDR3 totals 17 residues. From germline, CDR1 is WNHNN and CDR2 SYGVQD (reference sequence).